The following is a TCR beta chain sequence with its context. Per the original data handling: Estimation of nucleated cell counts was performed using reference gene primer amplification. TCRdb keeps only in-frame clones here, not all; method: immunoSEQ multiplex PCR. The V and J calls and clone size come from that table; D and trimming were worked out from the DNA. In the table there are fewer than 10,000 clones, less than 85% of which are singletons. This entry belongs to a study of blood T cell repertoires in COVID-19. The V gene end was trimmed by 4 bases and the J gene end by 7 bases; junction bases not matched to a gene: 7. The CDR3 consists of 13 residues. Germline-derived CDR1 and CDR2 are SGHTS and YDEGEE.

The sequencing input was peripheral blood. The V and J genes are TRBV5-8 and TRBJ2-7, with 8 bases that match TRBD1. The receptor was derived from a human donor in a cohort sampled during active COVID-19. CDR3 amino acids: CASSHQGALEQYF. CDR3 DNA sequence: TGTGCCAGCAGCCATCAGGGGGCTTTAGAGCAGTACTTC.